Sequencing of this TCR beta chain was carried out in a study of T cell responses to AZD1222 COVID-19 vaccine. Produced via immunoSEQ multiplex PCR; TCRdb's table is partial and in-frame only. Found here are approximately 160,000 clones, approximately 88% of them singletons; the top ten hold under 3.5%. Regarding the study as a whole: Repertoires in all cases were sampled only once the peak T cell response had passed. Just a handful of AZD1222 recipients were seropositive at baseline. Spike regions recognized by vaccine-associated CD4 TCRs spanned the protein, led by 160-218 and 743-854.

Remarks on this clone: Antigen: not known.

This sequence originates from an adult in good health. Sequencing used peripheral blood, obtained on day 0 of MenACWY control vaccination.

CDR3 amino acids: CASSPRGRSNQPQHF. Here the CDR3 DNA reads TGTGCCAGCAGCCCCAGGGGGCGCAGCAATCAGCCCCAGCATTTT. This chain connects TRBV7-2 to TRBJ1-5; 8 positions match TRBD1. Unmatched junction bases numbered 4, after V lost 5 bases and J lost 1 base. The CDR3 has 15 amino acids. Germline CDR1 is SGHTA and CDR2 is FQGNSA. Filled out from reference TRBV7-2 and TRBJ1-5, the complete variable domain reads GAGVSQSPSNKVTEKGKDVELRCDPISGHTALYWYRQSLGQGLEFLIYFQGNSAPDKSGLPSDRFSAERTGGSVSTLTIQRTQQEDSAVYLCASSPRGRSNQPQHFGDGTRLSIL.